These T cell receptor beta chains were read from a single sample in a study of glioma-infiltrating T cells after dendritic cell vaccination. Profiled with immunoSEQ multiplex PCR; TCRdb holds only in-frame clones, not every one. The table records 80,000 to 100,000 clones, about 79% of them present only once. The specimen was blood, collected before dendritic cell vaccination. The receptors stem from a human donor with glioblastoma. Each CDR3 is given with its conserved first and last residue. The D gene is left open where the match is weak. Clone size is given for some rows only: seen once, a few or many times, or a class if the clone is expanded.

V	J	D	size	DNA	CDR3
TRBV2	TRBJ2-1	TRBD1	.	TGTGCCAGCAGTGCCCATCCCGGGACAGGGGGCGTCTTCAATGAGCAGTTCTTC	CASSAHPGTGGVFNEQFF
TRBV19	TRBJ1-2	.	.	TGTGCCAGTAGTATTGTCGGGGGTAACTATGGCTACACCTTC	CASSIVGGNYGYTF
TRBV7-9	TRBJ1-1	.	few	TGTGCCAGCCGGACACCTAGACGTCTTGAAGCTTTCTTT	CASRTPRRLEAFF
TRBV10-2	TRBJ1-4	TRBD1	.	TGCGCCAGCATGGAGGGGGCTCGTGAAAAACTGTTTTTT	CASMEGAREKLFF
TRBV14	TRBJ1-6	TRBD1	.	TGTGCCAGCAGCCACCCACGGGGCAGGGGGTCTTATAATTCACCCCTCCACTTT	CASSHPRGRGSYNSPLHF
TRBV11-2	TRBJ1-1	.	.	TGTGCCAGCAGTTCTATGTGGGGGACTGCCACTGAAGCTTTCTTT	CASSSMWGTATEAFF
TRBV30	TRBJ1-1	TRBD1	.	TGTGCCTGGACGGCCGGGACAGGGTGGTGGGCTTTCTTT	CAWTAGTGWWAFF
TRBV11-3	TRBJ2-7	.	once	TGTGCCAGCAGCCTTAGCCAAGAACACAGGCACCGTTACGAGCAGTACTTC	CASSLSQEHRHRYEQYF
TRBV7-9	TRBJ1-5	.	.	TGTGCCAGCAGCCTTTCTCAGGGCGAGCCCCAGCATTTT	CASSLSQGEPQHF
TRBV6-1	TRBJ1-2	TRBD1	.	TGTGCCAGCAGTGAATGGCAGGGGGCGCCTCGTGGCTACACCTTC	CASSEWQGAPRGYTF
TRBV28	TRBJ1-3	.	few	TGTGCCAGCAGTTTAAGGGGGGGGTACACCATATATTTT	CASSLRGGYTIYF
TRBV5-4	TRBJ1-1	.	.	TGTGCCAGCAGCCAAGAACAGGGAAGAAACACTGAAGCTTTCTTT	CASSQEQGRNTEAFF
TRBV11-2	TRBJ2-7	.	.	TGTGCCAGCAGCTTAGAACGAGCCTACGAGCAGTACTTC	CASSLERAYEQYF
TRBV10-3	TRBJ1-1	.	.	TGTGCCATCAGTGCCATATCGGGGGTAGGTACTGAAGCTTTCTTT	CAISAISGVGTEAFF
TRBV7-9	TRBJ2-7	TRBD2	.	TGTGCCAGCAGTTCTTCCATCACTAGCGGGAGGCACTACGAGCAGTACTTC	CASSSSITSGRHYEQYF
TRBV9	TRBJ1-4	TRBD1	.	TGTGCCAGCAGCGTAGGAGGCAGGGGGGTAGGTGAAAAACTGTTTTTT	CASSVGGRGVGEKLFF
TRBV4-1	TRBJ1-5	.	.	TGCGCCAGCAGCCAGGACAAGGGCGATCAGCCCCAGCATTTT	CASSQDKGDQPQHF
TRBV6-6	TRBJ1-4	TRBD1	.	TGTGCCAGCAGTCAAGGACAGGGAATCGTTGGAAAACTGTTTTTT	CASSQGQGIVGKLFF
TRBV25-1	TRBJ1-2	.	.	TGTGCCAGCAGTGAATTTTGGGCGTCCGGCTACACCTTC	CASSEFWASGYTF
TRBV30	TRBJ2-2	TRBD2	.	TGTGCCTGGAGTGTACCCAGCGGGATAGTCGGGGAGCTGTTTTTT	CAWSVPSGIVGELFF
TRBV27	TRBJ2-7	TRBD1	.	TGTGCCAGCAGTAGGACAGGGGCCTACGAGCAGTACTTC	CASSRTGAYEQYF
TRBV6-5	TRBJ2-5	TRBD1	.	TGTGCCAGTACCGGACAGGGGAGGGAGACCCAGTACTTC	CASTGQGRETQYF
TRBV5-1	TRBJ1-1	TRBD1	.	TGCGCCAGCAGCTTTAAACAGGGGGCGCATCTGGACACTGAAGCTTTCTTT	CASSFKQGAHLDTEAFF
TRBV11-1	TRBJ2-7	.	.	TGTGCCAGCAGCAAAGGCGGGTACGAGCAGTACTTC	CASSKGGYEQYF
TRBV5-1	TRBJ1-4	.	.	TGCGCCAGCAGCTTGGCTTCGAGTACAGGGCTCACTAATGAAAAACTGTTTTTT	CASSLASSTGLTNEKLFF
TRBV27	TRBJ2-1	.	.	TGTGCCAGCAGTTCGGATGGGGCCAGTTCCTACAATGAGCAGTTCTTC	CASSSDGASSYNEQFF
TRBV27	TRBJ2-1	.	.	TGTGCCAGCAGTTCAAGAAGCAATGATCAGTTCTTC	CASSSRSNDQFF
TRBV28	TRBJ1-1	.	.	TGTGCCACCAAGCATATCCTTGGGAACACTGAAGCTTTCTTT	CATKHILGNTEAFF
TRBV5-4	TRBJ2-3	.	.	TGTGCCAGCAGCCACAACACGCTCACAGATACGCAGTATTTT	CASSHNTLTDTQYF
TRBV5-1	TRBJ2-7	.	.	TGCGCCAGCAGCTCCGGGGGACGCGGCTACGAGCAGTACTTC	CASSSGGRGYEQYF
TRBV5-1	TRBJ2-4	.	.	TGCGCCAGCAGCCGAGAGGGGGGGGTAAACATTCAGTACTTC	CASSREGGVNIQYF
TRBV2	TRBJ2-5	TRBD2	few	TGTGCCAGCAGTGACCGTCTAGCGGGGAAAGAGACCCAGTACTTC	CASSDRLAGKETQYF
TRBV2	TRBJ2-1	TRBD1	.	TGTGCCAGCAGTGGGGACAGGGTTACCTACAATGAGCAGTTCTTC	CASSGDRVTYNEQFF
TRBV5-5	TRBJ1-5	.	few	TGTGCCAGCAGCTTGGTTGGTAATTCTAAGCCCCAGCATTTT	CASSLVGNSKPQHF
TRBV6-1	TRBJ2-6	TRBD1	.	TGTGCCAGCAGTGAACCCCATCTCGCCAGACAGGGGGTTTACTCTGGGGCCAACGTCCTGACTTTC	CASSEPHLARQGVYSGANVLTF
TRBV5-4	TRBJ1-2	TRBD1	.	TGTGCCAGCAGCCCGGGACAGGGGGCCTTCTCGAACCCGAGGGGCTATGGCTACACCTTC	CASSPGQGAFSNPRGYGYTF
TRBV11-2	TRBJ2-7	.	.	TGTGCCAGCAGCTCCCGACTGAGCTCCTACGAGCAGTACTTC	CASSSRLSSYEQYF
TRBV27	TRBJ1-2	TRBD1	few	TGTGCCAGCAGTCGGACCCGACAGGGGACGGACTATGGCTACACCTTC	CASSRTRQGTDYGYTF
TRBV29-1	TRBJ2-1	TRBD2	.	TGCAGCGCTTTACTAGCGGGAGACGTTGGCTACAATGAGCAGTTCTTC	CSALLAGDVGYNEQFF
TRBV11-2	TRBJ2-7	.	.	TGTGCCAGCAGCCCTCCGCACAGGGGAGGCTACGAGCAGTACTTC	CASSPPHRGGYEQYF
TRBV28	TRBJ2-3	TRBD1	once	TGTGCCAGCAGGTTATATCCACAGGGGAGCACAGATACGCAGTATTTT	CASRLYPQGSTDTQYF
TRBV4-1	TRBJ1-2	TRBD1	.	TGCGCCAGCAGCCAACCCCCTCTAAGGACAGGGATCGACTATGGCTACACCTTC	CASSQPPLRTGIDYGYTF
TRBV27	TRBJ1-2	TRBD1	.	TGTGCCAGCAGAAGCCTCGGGACAGCCTTATATGGCTACACCTTC	CASRSLGTALYGYTF
TRBV5-4	TRBJ2-3	TRBD2	once	TGTGCCAGCAGCTTAGCGGGGACAGATACGCAGTATTTT	CASSLAGTDTQYF
TRBV30	TRBJ1-1	.	.	TGTGCCTGGAGTGAAGGACAGAAAGCTTTCTTT	CAWSEGQKAFF
TRBV30	TRBJ2-3	TRBD2	.	TGTGCCTGGACGGCGGGAGGCCAGGCGTATTTT	CAWTAGGQAYF
TRBV9	TRBJ1-3	.	.	TGTGCCAGCAGCGCAGAGGGGACTCCGGCTGGAAACACCATATATTTT	CASSAEGTPAGNTIYF
TRBV5-4	TRBJ1-1	TRBD1	.	TGTGCCAGCAGCTTGACGACAGGGGGAGTCCCTGAAGCTTTCTTT	CASSLTTGGVPEAFF
TRBV5-8	TRBJ2-5	TRBD2	.	TGTGCCAGCAACCAACCCCCTCCTAGCGGGGACCAAGAGACCCAGTACTTC	CASNQPPPSGDQETQYF
TRBV25-1	TRBJ1-3	.	.	TGTGCCAGCAGTGAGTCCGGTTTTTCTGGAAACACCATATATTTT	CASSESGFSGNTIYF
TRBV5-1	TRBJ2-7	.	.	TGCGCCAGCAGCGCAGACAGAAGTTTCTACGAGCAGTACTTC	CASSADRSFYEQYF